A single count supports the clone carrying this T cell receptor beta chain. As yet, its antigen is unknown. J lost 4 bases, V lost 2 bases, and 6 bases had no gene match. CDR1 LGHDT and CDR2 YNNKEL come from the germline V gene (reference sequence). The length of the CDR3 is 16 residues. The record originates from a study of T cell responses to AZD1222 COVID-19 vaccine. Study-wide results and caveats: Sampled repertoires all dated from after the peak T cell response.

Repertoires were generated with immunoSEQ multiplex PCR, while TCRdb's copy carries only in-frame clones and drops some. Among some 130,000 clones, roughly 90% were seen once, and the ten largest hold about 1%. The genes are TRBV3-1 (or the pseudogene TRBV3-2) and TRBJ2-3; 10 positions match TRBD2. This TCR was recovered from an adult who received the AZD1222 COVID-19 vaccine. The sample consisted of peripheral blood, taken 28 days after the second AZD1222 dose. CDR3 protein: CASSQRLAGASDTQYF. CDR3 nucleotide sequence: TGTGCCAGCAGCCAACGGCTAGCGGGAGCGTCAGATACGCAGTATTTT.